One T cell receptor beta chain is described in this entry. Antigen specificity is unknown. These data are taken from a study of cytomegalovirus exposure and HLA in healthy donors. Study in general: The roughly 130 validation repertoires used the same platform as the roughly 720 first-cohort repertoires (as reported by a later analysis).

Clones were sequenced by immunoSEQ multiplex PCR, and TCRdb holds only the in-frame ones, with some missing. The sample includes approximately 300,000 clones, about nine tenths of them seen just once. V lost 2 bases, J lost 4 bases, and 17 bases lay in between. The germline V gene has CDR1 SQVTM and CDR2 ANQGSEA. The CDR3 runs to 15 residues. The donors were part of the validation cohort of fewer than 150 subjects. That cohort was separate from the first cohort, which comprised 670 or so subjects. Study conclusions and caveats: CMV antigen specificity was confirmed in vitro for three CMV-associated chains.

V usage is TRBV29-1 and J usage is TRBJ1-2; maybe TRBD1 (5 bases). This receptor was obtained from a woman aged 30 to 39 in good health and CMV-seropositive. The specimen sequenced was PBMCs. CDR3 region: CSVEQDRGTTYGYTF. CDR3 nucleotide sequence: TGCAGCGTTGAACAGGACCGGGGCACAACCTATGGCTACACCTTC.